This paragraph covers one T cell receptor beta chain sequence. These data belong to a study of response to subunit inactivated influenza vaccine. TCRdb re-called the RT-PCR reads with MiXCR, one entry per CDR3 protein. Counted here are about 570,000 distinct CDR3 sequences, around 11% occurring once; the ten biggest clones make up approximately 9.9%. These same data were also listed under a study on T cells expressing NK-cell markers. From that second work: Generation of TCR beta cDNA was performed by 5'RACE template switching incorporating UMIs. Dominant NKG2C+ clonotypes were found to form about 1.0-7.5% of CD8+ T cells in 5 or 6 donors.

This TCR came from a man aged 50-59 years who received an inactivated influenza vaccine. Sample: PBMCs from blood, taken on the day of vaccination.

CDR3 loop: CASSYRGTGANVLTF. The CDR3 nucleotides are TGTGCCAGCAGTTACCGGGGGACTGGGGCCAACGTCCTGACTTTC. The chain has TRBV6-5 and TRBJ2-6; D is perhaps TRBD2 (6 bases). V was trimmed by 2 bases and J by 2 bases, leaving 7 bases between them. Germline CDR1 and CDR2: MNHEY and SVGAGI. The length of the CDR3 is 15 residues.